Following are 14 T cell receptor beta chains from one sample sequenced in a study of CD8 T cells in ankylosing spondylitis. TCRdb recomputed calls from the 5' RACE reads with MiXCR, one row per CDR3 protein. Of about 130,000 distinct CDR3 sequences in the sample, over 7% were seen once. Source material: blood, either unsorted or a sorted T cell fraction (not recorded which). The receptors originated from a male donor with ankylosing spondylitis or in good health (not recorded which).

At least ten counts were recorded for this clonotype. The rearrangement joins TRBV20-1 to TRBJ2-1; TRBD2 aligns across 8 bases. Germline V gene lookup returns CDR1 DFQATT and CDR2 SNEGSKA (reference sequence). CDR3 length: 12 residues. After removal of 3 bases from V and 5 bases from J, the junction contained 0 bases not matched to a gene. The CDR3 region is CSASGRDNEQFF. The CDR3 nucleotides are TGCAGTGCTAGCGGGAGGGACAATGAGCAGTTCTTC.

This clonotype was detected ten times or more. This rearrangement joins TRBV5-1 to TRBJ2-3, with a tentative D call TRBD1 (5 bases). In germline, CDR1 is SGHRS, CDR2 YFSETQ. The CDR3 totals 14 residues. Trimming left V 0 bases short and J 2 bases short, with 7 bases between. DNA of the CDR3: TGCGCCAGCAGCTTGGAGGGGAACACAGATACGCAGTATTTT. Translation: CASSLEGNTDTQYF.

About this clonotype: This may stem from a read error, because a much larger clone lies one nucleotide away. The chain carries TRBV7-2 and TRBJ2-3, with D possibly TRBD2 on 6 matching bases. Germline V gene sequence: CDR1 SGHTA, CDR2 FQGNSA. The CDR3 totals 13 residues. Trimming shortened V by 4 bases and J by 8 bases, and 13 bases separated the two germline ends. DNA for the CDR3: TGTGCCAGCAGCTCAACTCAGGGAGGTACGCAGTATTTT. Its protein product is CASSSTQGGTQYF.

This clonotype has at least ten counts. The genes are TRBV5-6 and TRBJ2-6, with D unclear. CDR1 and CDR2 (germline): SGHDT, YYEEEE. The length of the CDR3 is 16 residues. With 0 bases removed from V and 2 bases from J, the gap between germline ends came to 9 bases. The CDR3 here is CASSLGLGPGANVLTF. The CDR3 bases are TGTGCCAGCAGCTTGGGCTTAGGCCCTGGGGCCAACGTCCTGACTTTC.

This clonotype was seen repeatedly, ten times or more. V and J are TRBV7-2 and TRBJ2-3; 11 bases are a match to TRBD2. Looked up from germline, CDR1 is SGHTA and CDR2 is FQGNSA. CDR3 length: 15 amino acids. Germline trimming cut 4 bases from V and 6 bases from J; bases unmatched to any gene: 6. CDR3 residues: CASSSTSGRSDTQYF. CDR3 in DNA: TGTGCCAGCAGCTCTACTAGCGGGAGATCGGATACGCAGTATTTT.

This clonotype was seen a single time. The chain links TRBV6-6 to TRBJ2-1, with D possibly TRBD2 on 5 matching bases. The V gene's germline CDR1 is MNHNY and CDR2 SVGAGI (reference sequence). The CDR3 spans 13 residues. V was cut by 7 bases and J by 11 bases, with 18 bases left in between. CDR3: CASNYIAGDQQFF. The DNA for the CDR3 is TGTGCCAGCAACTACATAGCCGGGGATCAGCAGTTCTTC.

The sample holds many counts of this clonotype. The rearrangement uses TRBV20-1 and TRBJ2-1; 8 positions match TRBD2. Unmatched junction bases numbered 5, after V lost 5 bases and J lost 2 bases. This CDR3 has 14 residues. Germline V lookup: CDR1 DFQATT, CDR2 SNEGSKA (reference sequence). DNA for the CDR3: TGCAGTGCTTGGACTAGCTCTGCCTACAATGAGCAGTTCTTC. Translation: CSAWTSSAYNEQFF.

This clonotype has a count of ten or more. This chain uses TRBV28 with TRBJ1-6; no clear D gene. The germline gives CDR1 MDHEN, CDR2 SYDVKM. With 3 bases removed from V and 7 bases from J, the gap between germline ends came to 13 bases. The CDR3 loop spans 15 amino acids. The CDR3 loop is CASSFRPSGNSPLHF. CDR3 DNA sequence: TGTGCCAGCAGTTTCCGTCCCAGCGGGAATTCACCCCTCCACTTT.

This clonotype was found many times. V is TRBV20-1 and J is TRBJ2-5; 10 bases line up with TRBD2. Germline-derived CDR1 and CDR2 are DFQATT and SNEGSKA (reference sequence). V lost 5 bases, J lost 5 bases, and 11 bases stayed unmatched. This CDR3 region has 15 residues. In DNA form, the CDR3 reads TGCAGTGCTCAAAATCTAGCGGGAGTAATGGAGACCCAGTACTTC. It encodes CSAQNLAGVMETQYF.

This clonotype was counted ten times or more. CDR3 DNA: TGCGCCAGCAGCCCCCAGGGTGGTGAGACCCAGTACTTC. This encodes CASSPQGGETQYF. V is TRBV5-1 and J is TRBJ2-5, with D tentatively TRBD1 (5 bases). Germline lookup yields CDR1 SGHRS and CDR2 YFSETQ. V was shortened by 4 bases and J by 5 bases, with 12 bases between the two germline ends. The CDR3 contains 13 residues.

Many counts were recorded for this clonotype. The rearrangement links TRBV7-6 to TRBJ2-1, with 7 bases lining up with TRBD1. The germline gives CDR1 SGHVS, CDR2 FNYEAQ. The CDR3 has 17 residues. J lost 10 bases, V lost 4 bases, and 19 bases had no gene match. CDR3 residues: CASSSHIGQELVREQFF. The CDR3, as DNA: TGTGCCAGCAGCTCTCATATTGGACAGGAATTGGTCAGAGAGCAGTTCTTC.

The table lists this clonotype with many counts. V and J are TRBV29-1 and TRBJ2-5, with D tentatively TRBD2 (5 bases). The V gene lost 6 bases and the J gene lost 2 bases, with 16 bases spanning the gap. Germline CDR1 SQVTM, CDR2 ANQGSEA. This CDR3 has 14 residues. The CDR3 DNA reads TGCAGCGTCTCACCAGGAGGAAATCAAGAGACCCAGTACTTC. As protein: CSVSPGGNQETQYF.

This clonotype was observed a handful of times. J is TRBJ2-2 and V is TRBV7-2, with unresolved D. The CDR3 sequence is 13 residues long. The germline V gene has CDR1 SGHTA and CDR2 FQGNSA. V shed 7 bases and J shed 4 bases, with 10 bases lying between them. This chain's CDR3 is CASIPRVTGELFF. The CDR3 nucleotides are TGTGCCAGCATCCCTAGAGTCACCGGGGAGCTGTTTTTT.

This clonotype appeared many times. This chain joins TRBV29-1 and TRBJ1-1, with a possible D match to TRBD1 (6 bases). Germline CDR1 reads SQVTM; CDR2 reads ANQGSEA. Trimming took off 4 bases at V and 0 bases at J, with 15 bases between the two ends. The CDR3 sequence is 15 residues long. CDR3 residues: CSVGQGLGMNTEAFF. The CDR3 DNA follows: TGCAGCGTTGGGCAGGGGCTAGGAATGAACACTGAAGCTTTCTTT.